These 9 T cell receptor beta chains originate from one sample sequenced in a study of low-dose radiotherapy and immunotherapy resistance in tumors. Gene-specific TRAV and TRBV primers were used for first-strand cDNA, covering alpha and beta chains. A roughly 20-cycle PCR with a constant-region primer and V-primer adapter amplified TCRs. MiXCR, applied by TCRdb to the reads, yields one record per CDR3 protein. The sample lists about 84,000 distinct CDR3 sequences, under 20% seen once, with over 1.2% in the top ten. The time point was: after trial treatment. Treatment described: LDRT plus nivolumab, ipilimumab, low-dose cyclophosphamide and aspirin (RACIN trial). Sequencing was performed on PBMCs, taken after low-dose radiotherapy plus immunotherapy. The receptors derive from a male donor with prostate cancer.

V is TRBV29-1 and J is TRBJ1-5; possibly TRBD1 for D (5 bases). The V and J ends lost 4 bases and 3 bases respectively, with 13 bases between them. CDR1 SQVTM and CDR2 ANQGSEA come from the germline V gene. The CDR3 extends over 14 amino acids. The CDR3 sequence is CSVVVGADNQPQHF. The CDR3 DNA reads TGCAGCGTTGTTGTAGGGGCGGACAATCAGCCCCAGCATTTT.

The table lists this clonotype with many counts. The chain is built from TRBV20-1 and TRBJ2-7, with a tentative D call TRBD1 (5 bases). V shed 7 bases and J shed 4 bases, with 14 bases lying between them. This CDR3 is 12 amino acids long. CDR1 DFQATT and CDR2 SNEGSKA come from the germline V gene (reference sequence). The CDR3 spells CSVFIRQYEQYF. The CDR3 DNA sequence: TGCAGTGTTTTCATCCGACAGTACGAGCAGTACTTC.

This clonotype was seen repeatedly, ten times or more. As DNA, the CDR3 is TGTGCCAGCAGTTCCCGGACTAGCGGAGGCACAGATACGCAGTATTTT. It yields the protein CASSSRTSGGTDTQYF. The chain combines TRBV12-3 or TRBV12-4 with TRBJ2-3, with 10 bases matching TRBD2. The length of the CDR3 is 16 residues. V lost 4 bases and J lost 1; bases outside the gene matches: 5.

The genes are TRBV29-1 and TRBJ1-4; tentative D call: TRBD1 (5 bases). Germline V gene data show CDR1 as SQVTM and CDR2 as ANQGSEA. CDR3 length equals 14 residues. The germline V and J ends were trimmed by 6 bases and 5 bases, with 16 bases remaining between them. CDR3 amino acids: CSVWSGATNEKLFF. DNA of the CDR3: TGCAGCGTGTGGTCCGGGGCGACAAATGAAAAACTGTTTTTT.

V usage is TRBV4-3 and J usage is TRBJ2-5; D possibly corresponds to TRBD1 (6 bases). The CDR3 length is 13 residues. The germline CDR1 and CDR2 sequences are LGHNA and YSLEER. Trimming removed 4 bases from V and 5 bases from J, with 11 bases in between. CDR3 region: CASSPQGLETQYF. The CDR3 DNA follows: TGCGCCAGCAGCCCCCAGGGGTTGGAGACCCAGTACTTC.

This clonotype has ten or more counts. The chain employs TRBV15 and TRBJ1-5, with D hard to call. There are 15 residues in the CDR3. Trimming took 5 bases from V and 2 from J, leaving 13 bases between them. CDR1 LNHNV and CDR2 YYDKDF come from the germline V gene (reference sequence). CDR3: CATSAGGSGNQPQHF. The CDR3, as DNA: TGTGCCACCAGCGCGGGAGGGTCAGGCAATCAGCCCCAGCATTTT. Variable domain in full (rest from reference TRBV15 and TRBJ1-5): DAMVIQNPRYQVTQFGKPVTLSCSQTLNHNVMYWYQQKSSQAPKLLFHYYDKDFNNEADTPDNFQSRRPNTSFCFLDIRSPGLGDTAMYLCATSAGGSGNQPQHFGDGTRLSIL.

CDR3 in amino acids: CASSQDRRNYGYTF. The CDR3 DNA follows: TGTGCCAGCAGCCAAGATAGGCGGAACTATGGCTACACCTTC. This chain uses TRBV4-2 with TRBJ1-2; D remains unclear. Per the germline V gene, CDR1 is LGHNA and CDR2 is YNFKEQ. The CDR3 has 14 amino acids. V was shortened by 0 bases and J by 2 bases, with 7 bases between the two germline ends.

This clonotype was counted at least ten times. This rearrangement joins TRBV6-8 to TRBJ2-5, with 7 positions matching TRBD2. CDR1 and CDR2 (germline): MNHGY, SAAAGT. This CDR3 comprises 15 residues. V shed 2 bases, J shed 4 bases, and the junction held 7 bases outside the gene matches. DNA of the CDR3: TGTGCCAGCAGTTACCGCGGGGGAGGCGGAGAGACCCAGTACTTC. Translation: CASSYRGGGGETQYF.

This clonotype was observed at least ten times. CDR3 DNA: TGTGCCAGTAGTTTCACGGCTAGCGGGAGCCGGGGTGAGCAGTTCTTC. Its protein product is CASSFTASGSRGEQFF. The chain carries TRBV19 and TRBJ2-1; 10 nucleotides match TRBD2. In germline, CDR1 is LNHDA, CDR2 SQIVND (reference sequence). This CDR3 has 16 residues. J gave up 9 bases and V 5 bases, and 13 bases lay outside the gene matches.